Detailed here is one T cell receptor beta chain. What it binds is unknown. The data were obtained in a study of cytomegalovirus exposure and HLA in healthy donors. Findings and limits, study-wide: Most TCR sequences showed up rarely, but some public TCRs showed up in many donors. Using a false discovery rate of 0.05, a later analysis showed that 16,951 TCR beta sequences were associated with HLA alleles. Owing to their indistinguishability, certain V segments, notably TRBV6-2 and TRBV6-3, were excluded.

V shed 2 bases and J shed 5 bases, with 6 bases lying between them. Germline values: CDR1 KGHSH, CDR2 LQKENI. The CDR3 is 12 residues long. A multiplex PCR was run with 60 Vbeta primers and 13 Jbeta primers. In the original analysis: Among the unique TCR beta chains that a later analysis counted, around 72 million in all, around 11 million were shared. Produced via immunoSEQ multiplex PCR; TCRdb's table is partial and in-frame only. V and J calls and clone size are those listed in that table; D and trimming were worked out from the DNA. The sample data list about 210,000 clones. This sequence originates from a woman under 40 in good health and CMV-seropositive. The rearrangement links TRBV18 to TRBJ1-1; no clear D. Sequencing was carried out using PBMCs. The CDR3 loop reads CASSPIETEAFF. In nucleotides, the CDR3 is TGTGCCAGCTCACCAATCGAGACTGAAGCTTTCTTT.